Below are 10 T cell receptor beta chains sequenced from a single sample in a study of metastatic and nonmetastatic thyroid tumors (TCRdb year 2020). Before undergoing thyroid surgery, none of the patients had been given any kind of treatment. Library creation used PCR. TCRdb lists the instrument as Illumina HiSeq 4000. TCRdb reprocessing: public reads trimmed at Q25 with fastp, clones called with MiXCR, in-frame beta chains kept. Across this sample there are almost 7,500 clones, with roughly 28% seen only once. Jointly, the top ten make up about a quarter of the sample. Sequenced sample: adjacent normal tissue. The receptors originated from a male donor with papillary thyroid cancer or a benign thyroid nodule (not recorded which). Some clones in this sample may be carry-over from other donors' samples.

A few counts support this clone. The CDR3 ends on some other residue instead of the conserved phenylalanine or tryptophan, so this is likely a read error. The rearrangement uses TRBV2 and TRBJ2-7; D not resolved. The V gene's germline CDR1 is SNHLY and CDR2 FYNNEI. The CDR3 length is 13 residues. The DNA of the CDR3 is TGTGAAGGCAGACCCGACTCCATCTACGAGCAGTACTTG. It encodes CEGRPDSIYEQYL.

The chain uses TRBV5-1 and TRBJ2-2; 13 bases agree with TRBD2. Germline CDR1 and CDR2: SGHRS and YFSETQ. This CDR3 is built from 15 residues. Losses at the gene ends were 4 bases for V and 7 bases for J; bases not matched to a gene: 4. The CDR3 DNA is TGCGCCAGCAGCCAACTAGCGGGAGGGCTCGGGGAGCTGTTTTTT. Translated: CASSQLAGGLGELFF.

There are a few counts of this clone. The genes are TRBV13 and TRBJ2-7; D may be TRBD1 (5 bases). The CDR3 consists of 14 residues. Trimming removed 8 bases at V and 4 bases at J, with 18 bases between. Germline loops: CDR1 PRHDT, CDR2 FYEKMQ (reference sequence). The CDR3 here is CASYRDRRIYEQYF. CDR3 DNA: TGTGCCAGCTACCGCGACAGACGGATTTACGAGCAGTACTTC.

Relative to its sample, this clone is medium-sized. The chain combines TRBV7-3 with TRBJ2-1; D remains unclear. CDR1 is SGHTA and CDR2 is FQGTGA in the germline V gene. Trimming removed 6 bases at V and 6 bases at J, with 12 bases between. CDR3 length: 13 residues. CDR3 in amino acids: CASSPYLSNEQFF. CDR3 DNA sequence: TGTGCCAGCAGTCCCTATCTCAGCAATGAGCAGTTCTTC.

In its sample, this clone is medium-sized. This rearrangement joins TRBV7-3 to TRBJ1-1; D perhaps matches TRBD1 (5 bases). CDR3 length: 14 amino acids. Germline CDR1 SGHTA, CDR2 FQGTGA. Trimming removed 5 bases from V and 3 bases from J, with 13 bases in between. CDR3 protein: CASSPLGGDTEAFF. The CDR3 nucleotides are TGTGCCAGCAGCCCCCTGGGAGGGGACACTGAAGCTTTCTTT.

This clone was seen at least ten times. The chain has TRBV7-9 and TRBJ1-5, with 11 bases that match TRBD1. V dropped 5 bases and J dropped 7; count of bases not matched to a gene: 13. The V gene's germline CDR1 is SEHNR and CDR2 FQNEAQ (reference sequence). CDR3 length: 17 residues. The CDR3 region is CASSPERGQGVWQPQHF. Here the CDR3 DNA reads TGTGCCAGCAGCCCCGAACGGGGACAGGGGGTTTGGCAGCCCCAGCATTTT.

This clone was observed a few times. This sequence joins TRBV29-1 and TRBJ1-2, with D tentatively TRBD1 (5 bases). This CDR3 has 14 amino acids. The germline V gene encodes CDR1 SQVTM and CDR2 ANQGSEA. V dropped 0 bases and J dropped 10 bases, with 18 bases sitting between them. The CDR3 sequence is CSVEDRSLGGDYTF. The CDR3 nucleotides are TGCAGCGTTGAAGATCGGTCCCTGGGGGGAGACTACACCTTC.

This clone was observed at least ten times. This may be a read error, as it is one base from a much larger clone. The conserved closing phenylalanine or tryptophan is absent in this CDR3, likely reflecting a read error. The genes are TRBV30 and TRBJ2-3, with TRBD1 identical over 9 bases. The CDR3 covers 14 residues. The V gene's germline CDR1 is GTSNPN and CDR2 SVGIG (reference sequence). With V trimmed by 0 bases and J by 5 bases, 3 bases remained unmatched. DNA for the CDR3: TGTGCCTGGAGTGTAACAGGGGGCCAAGATACGCAGTATCTT. Translation: CAWSVTGGQDTQYL.

This clone is labeled as medium-sized (0.01 to 0.1%). No conserved phenylalanine or tryptophan is present at the end of the CDR3, so a read error is the likely explanation. The DNA is left out, because the CDR3 cannot be placed on it with certainty; the CDR3 is given as TCRdb lists it. The chain uses TRBV6-8 and TRBJ2-3; no DNA check was done on the table's D call, TRBD2. The CDR3 adds up to 10 amino acids, both ends counted. The germline V gene has CDR1 MNHGY and CDR2 SAAAGT. The CDR3 is CASGTSGTLV.

V usage is TRBV20-1 and J usage is TRBJ2-7; TRBD1 might be the D (6 bases). The CDR3 length is 17 residues. CDR1 and CDR2 (germline): DFQATT, SNEGSKA (reference sequence). V was clipped by 4 bases and J by 5 bases, with 27 bases between them. This CDR3 reads CSAMVNPAGVTSNEQYF. The CDR3 DNA reads as TGCAGTGCTATGGTCAATCCCGCAGGGGTAACATCCAACGAGCAGTACTTC.